The source of this T cell receptor beta chain is a study of blood T cell repertoires in COVID-19 (TCRdb year 2020). Study-wide context: The collaborator samples originated in the United States, Italy and Spain and spanned the acute and convalescent phases of COVID-19. The sample metadata nearly always contained a de-identified subject ID, COVID-19 status, age in years and sex. Where available, HLA class I and class II types were obtained from metadata supplied by the sample provider rather than from assay-based typing. The prospective study material was composed of cDNA or gDNA derived from T cells, B-cell-depleted T cells, or PBMCs. The repertoires were made available in a free public database intended to serve as a resource for research on the immune response to SARS-CoV-2. The dataset comprised deeply sampled blood TCRbeta repertoires from subjects exposed to, actively infected with, or recovered from COVID-19. Samples were obtained from the ongoing ImmuneRACE study (first 160 participants) and from 1,200 or so subjects provided by 6 global collaborators. What the research found in general, with its limitations: The amount of clinical and demographic metadata varied by source and participant and was provided uncurated.

To note about this clone: Its antigen has not been determined. The record has no base qualities; no much larger clone is one base away.

Participants in the prospective study were aged roughly 18 to 89 years, lived in 24 United States geographic areas, and enrolled through a virtual design. Cohort assignment in the prospective study relied on participant-reported clinical history from a screening survey and a study questionnaire. Each participant in the prospective study had whole blood, serum and a nasopharyngeal or oropharyngeal swab collected by mobile phlebotomists. Prospective study participants could optionally give additional blood draws and questionnaires over an approximately 2-month period. Before DNA extraction, blood samples from the prospective study were shipped at room temperature or frozen. The immunoSEQ Assay, a bias-controlled multiplex PCR, was used to amplify TCRbeta CDR3 regions from genomic DNA. Per the original workflow: Nucleated cell counts per sample were estimated from amplification of reference gene primers within the assay. To quantify the absolute abundance of each unique TCRbeta CDR3 rearrangement, sequence reads were collapsed and filtered. For each sample, productive Simpson clonality was calculated as the square root of Simpson's diversity index across productive rearrangements. Sourced from immuneACCESS, this table was stored by TCRdb with only in-frame sequences that have V and J called. A share of the clones is absent; for the studies checked, an unresolved V gene accounts for under half, and the remainder has no known explanation. D and trimming come from the DNA, and the V and J calls and clone size come from that table. The sample profile shows 300,000 to 400,000 clones; about 86% of them were found once. The ten most abundant clones make up roughly 4.2% of the sample.

For CDR1 and CDR2, the germline V gene lists MNHEY and SVGAGI. Relative to germline, V is 8 bases shorter and J is 0 bases shorter, with 11 bases between their ends. The CDR3 runs 14 amino acids, cysteine and phenylalanine included. Only CDR3 DNA remains: 42 bases, in frame from the first base. Input material: PBMCs or T cells enriched from blood (not recorded which). Here the chain combines TRBV6-5 and TRBJ1-3; the D gene lacks a confident call. The clonotype originates from a woman aged 40 to 55 with acute COVID-19. The CDR3 here reads CASRPGFSGNTIYF. The nucleotides read TGTGCCAGCCGCCCGGGGTTCTCTGGAAACACCATATATTTT.